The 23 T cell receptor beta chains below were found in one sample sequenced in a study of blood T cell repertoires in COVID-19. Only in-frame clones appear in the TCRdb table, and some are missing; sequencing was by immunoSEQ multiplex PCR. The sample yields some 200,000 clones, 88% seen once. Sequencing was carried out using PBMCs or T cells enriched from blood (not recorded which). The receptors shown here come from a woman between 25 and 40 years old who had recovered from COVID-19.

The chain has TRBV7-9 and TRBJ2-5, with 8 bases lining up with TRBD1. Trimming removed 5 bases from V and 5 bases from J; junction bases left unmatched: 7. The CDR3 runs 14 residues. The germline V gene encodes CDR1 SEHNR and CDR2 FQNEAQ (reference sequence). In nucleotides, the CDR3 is TGTGCCAGCAGCAAACGACAGGGGAAGGAGACCCAGTACTTC. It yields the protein CASSKRQGKETQYF.

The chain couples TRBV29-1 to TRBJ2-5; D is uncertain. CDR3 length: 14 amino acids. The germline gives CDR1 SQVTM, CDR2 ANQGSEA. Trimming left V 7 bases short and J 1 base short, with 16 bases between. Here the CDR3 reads CSAAEPRGQETQYF. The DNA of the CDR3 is TGCAGCGCCGCGGAACCCAGAGGCCAAGAGACCCAGTACTTC.

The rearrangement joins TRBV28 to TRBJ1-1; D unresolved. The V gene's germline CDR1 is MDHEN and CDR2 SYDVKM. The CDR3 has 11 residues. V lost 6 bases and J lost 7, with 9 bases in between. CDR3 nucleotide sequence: TGTGCCAGCAGCCCAGCGGTTGAAGCTTTCTTT. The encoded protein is CASSPAVEAFF.

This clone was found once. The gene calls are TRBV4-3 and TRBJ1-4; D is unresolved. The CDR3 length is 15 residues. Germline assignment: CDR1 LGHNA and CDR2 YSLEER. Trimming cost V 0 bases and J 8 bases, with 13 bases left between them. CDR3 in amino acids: CASSQEIAGGEKLFF. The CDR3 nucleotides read TGCGCCAGCAGCCAAGAAATTGCAGGAGGGGAAAAACTGTTTTTT.

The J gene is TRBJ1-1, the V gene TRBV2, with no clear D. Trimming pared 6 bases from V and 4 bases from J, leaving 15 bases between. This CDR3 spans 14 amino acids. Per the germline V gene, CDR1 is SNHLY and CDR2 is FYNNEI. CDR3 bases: TGTGCCAGCAGCGTACTCGGGGAGGGCACTGAAGCTTTCTTT. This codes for CASSVLGEGTEAFF.

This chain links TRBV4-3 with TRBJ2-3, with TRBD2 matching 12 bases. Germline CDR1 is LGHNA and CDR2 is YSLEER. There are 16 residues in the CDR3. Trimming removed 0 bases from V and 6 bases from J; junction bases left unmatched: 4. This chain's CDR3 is CASSQDSGTSGDTQYF. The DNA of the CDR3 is TGCGCCAGCAGCCAAGATTCTGGGACTAGCGGGGATACGCAGTATTTT.

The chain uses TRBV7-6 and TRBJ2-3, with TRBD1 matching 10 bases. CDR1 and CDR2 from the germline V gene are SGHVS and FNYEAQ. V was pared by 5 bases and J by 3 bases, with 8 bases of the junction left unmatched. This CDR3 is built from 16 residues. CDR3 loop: CASSPLTGGGTDTQYF. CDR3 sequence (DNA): TGTGCCAGCAGCCCACTGACAGGGGGCGGAACAGATACGCAGTATTTT. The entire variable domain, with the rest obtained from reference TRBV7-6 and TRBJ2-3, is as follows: GAGVSQSPRYKVTKRGQDVALRCDPISGHVSLYWYRQALGQGPEFLTYFNYEAQQDKSGLPNDRFSAERPEGSISTLTIQRTEQRDSAMYRCASSPLTGGGTDTQYFGPGTRLTVL.

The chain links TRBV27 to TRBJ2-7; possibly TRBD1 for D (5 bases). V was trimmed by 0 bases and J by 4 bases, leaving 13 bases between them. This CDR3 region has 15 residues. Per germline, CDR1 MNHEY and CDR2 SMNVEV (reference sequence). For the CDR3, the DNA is TGTGCCAGCAGTTTATCTTGGGCCAGGGTGTACGAGCAGTACTTC. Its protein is CASSLSWARVYEQYF.

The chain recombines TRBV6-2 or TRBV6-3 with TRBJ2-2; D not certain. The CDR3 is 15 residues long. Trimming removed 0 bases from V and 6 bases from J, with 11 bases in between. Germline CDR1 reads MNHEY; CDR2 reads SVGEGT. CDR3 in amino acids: CASSYSKLVAGELFF. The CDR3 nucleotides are TGTGCCAGCAGTTACTCGAAACTTGTAGCCGGGGAGCTGTTTTTT.

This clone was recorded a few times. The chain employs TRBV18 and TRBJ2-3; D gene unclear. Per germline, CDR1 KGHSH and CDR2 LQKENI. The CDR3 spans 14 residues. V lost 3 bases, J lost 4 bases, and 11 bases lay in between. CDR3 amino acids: CASSPAGFSDTQYF. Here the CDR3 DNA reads TGTGCCAGCTCACCGGCAGGCTTCTCAGATACGCAGTATTTT. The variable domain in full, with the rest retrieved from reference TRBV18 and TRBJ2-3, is NAGVMQNPRHLVRRRGQEARLRCSPMKGHSHVYWYRQLPEEGLKFMVYLQKENIIDESGMPKERFSAEFPKEGPSILRIQQVVRGDSAAYFCASSPAGFSDTQYFGPGTRLTVL.

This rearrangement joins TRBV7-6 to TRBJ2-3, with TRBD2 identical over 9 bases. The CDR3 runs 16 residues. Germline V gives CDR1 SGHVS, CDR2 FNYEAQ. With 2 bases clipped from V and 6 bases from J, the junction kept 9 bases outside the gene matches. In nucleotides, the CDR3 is TGTGCCAGCAGCTTAACTATAGCGGGGGTTGCGGATACGCAGTATTTT. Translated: CASSLTIAGVADTQYF.

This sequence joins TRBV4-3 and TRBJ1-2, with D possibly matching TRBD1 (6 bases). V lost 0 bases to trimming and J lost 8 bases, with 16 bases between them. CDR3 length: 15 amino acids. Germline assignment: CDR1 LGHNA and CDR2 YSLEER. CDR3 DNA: TGCGCCAGCAGCCAAGATAGGGCAGGGACATCGGGCTACACCTTC. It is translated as CASSQDRAGTSGYTF.

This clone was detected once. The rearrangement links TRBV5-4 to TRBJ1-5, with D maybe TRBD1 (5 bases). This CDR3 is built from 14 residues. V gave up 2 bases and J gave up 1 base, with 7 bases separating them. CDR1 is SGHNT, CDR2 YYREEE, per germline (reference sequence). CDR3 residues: CASSFRGSNQPQHF. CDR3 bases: TGTGCCAGCAGCTTTCGGGGGAGCAATCAGCCCCAGCATTTT.

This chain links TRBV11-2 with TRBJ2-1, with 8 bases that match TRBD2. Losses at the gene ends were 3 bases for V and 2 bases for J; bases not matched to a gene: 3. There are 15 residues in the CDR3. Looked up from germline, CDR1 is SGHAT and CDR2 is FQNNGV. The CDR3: CASSFNSGTYNEQFF. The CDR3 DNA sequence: TGTGCCAGCAGCTTTAATAGCGGGACCTACAATGAGCAGTTCTTC. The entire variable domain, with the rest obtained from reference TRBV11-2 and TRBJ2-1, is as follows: EAGVAQSPRYKIIEKRQSVAFWCNPISGHATLYWYQQILGQGPKLLIQFQNNGVVDDSQLPKDRFSAERLKGVDSTLKIQPAKLEDSAVYLCASSFNSGTYNEQFFGPGTRLTVL.

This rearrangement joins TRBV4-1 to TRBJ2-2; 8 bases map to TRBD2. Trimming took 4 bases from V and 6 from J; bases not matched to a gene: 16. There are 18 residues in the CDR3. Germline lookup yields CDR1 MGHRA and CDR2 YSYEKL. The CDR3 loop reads CASSPLRGAGGPAGELFF. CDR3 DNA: TGCGCCAGCAGCCCACTCCGGGGCGCGGGGGGACCAGCCGGGGAGCTGTTTTTT.

In DNA, the CDR3 is TGTGCTTACAGCTTGGGGGGCCTCTATGGCTACACCTTC. It is translated as CAYSLGGLYGYTF. The chain uses TRBV5-4 and TRBJ1-2; weak D call: TRBD1 (6 bases). The CDR3 is 13 residues long. Germline-derived CDR1 and CDR2 are SGHNT and YYREEE (reference sequence).

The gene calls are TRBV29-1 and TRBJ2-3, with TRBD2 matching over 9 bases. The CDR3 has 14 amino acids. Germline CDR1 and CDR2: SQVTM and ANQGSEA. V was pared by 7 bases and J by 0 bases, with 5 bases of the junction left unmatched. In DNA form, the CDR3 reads TGCAGCGCTGAGCGGGGGGCAAGCACAGATACGCAGTATTTT. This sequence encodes CSAERGASTDTQYF.

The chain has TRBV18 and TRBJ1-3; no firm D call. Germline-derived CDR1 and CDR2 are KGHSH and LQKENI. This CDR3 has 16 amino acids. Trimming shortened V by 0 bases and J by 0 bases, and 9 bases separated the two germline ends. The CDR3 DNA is TGTGCCAGCTCACCACCGGGCAGCCGCTCTGGAAACACCATATATTTT. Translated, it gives CASSPPGSRSGNTIYF.

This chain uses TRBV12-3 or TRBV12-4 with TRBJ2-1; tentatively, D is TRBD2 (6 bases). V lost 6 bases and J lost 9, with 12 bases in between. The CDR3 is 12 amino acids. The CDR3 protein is CASRDAGFEQFF. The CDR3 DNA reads TGTGCCAGCAGAGACGCGGGATTTGAGCAGTTCTTC.

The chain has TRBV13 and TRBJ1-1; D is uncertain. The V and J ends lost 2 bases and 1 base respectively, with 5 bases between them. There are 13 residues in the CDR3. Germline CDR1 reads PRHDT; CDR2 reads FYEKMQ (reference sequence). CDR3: CASSLSRNTEAFF. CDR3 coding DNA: TGTGCCAGCAGCTTATCCAGGAACACTGAAGCTTTCTTT.

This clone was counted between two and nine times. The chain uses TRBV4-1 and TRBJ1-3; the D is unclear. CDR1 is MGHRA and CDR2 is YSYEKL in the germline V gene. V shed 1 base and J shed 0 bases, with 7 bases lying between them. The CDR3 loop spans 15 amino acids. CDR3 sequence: CASSQVFSSGNTIYF. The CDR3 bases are TGCGCCAGCAGCCAAGTTTTTAGCTCTGGAAACACCATATATTTT.

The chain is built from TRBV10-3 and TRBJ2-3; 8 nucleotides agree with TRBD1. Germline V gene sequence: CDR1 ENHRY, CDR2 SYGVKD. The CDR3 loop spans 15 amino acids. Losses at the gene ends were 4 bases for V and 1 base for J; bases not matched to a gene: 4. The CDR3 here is CAISVDRGGTDTQYF. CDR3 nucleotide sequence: TGTGCCATCAGTGTCGACAGGGGCGGCACAGATACGCAGTATTTT.

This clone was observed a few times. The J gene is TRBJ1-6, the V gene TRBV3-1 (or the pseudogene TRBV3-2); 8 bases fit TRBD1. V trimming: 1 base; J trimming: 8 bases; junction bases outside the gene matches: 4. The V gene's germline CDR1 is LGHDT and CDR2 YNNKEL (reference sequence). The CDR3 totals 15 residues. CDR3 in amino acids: CASSQVRTGYSPLHF. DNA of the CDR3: TGTGCCAGCAGCCAAGTTAGGACAGGGTATTCACCCCTCCACTTT.